Shown below are 3 T cell receptor beta chains from a single sample sequenced in a study of radiation and T cells in renal cell carcinoma. The time point: blood 2 weeks post-SBRT. Treatment indicated: 15 Gy SBRT to primary tumor, nephrectomy 4 weeks later. Profiling relied on immunoSEQ multiplex PCR, and the TCRdb table lists in-frame clones only, not all of them. The sample yields fewer than 30,000 clones, 81% seen once. The specimen comprised blood, sampled from a patient whose treatment included radiotherapy and nephrectomy. Receptors were obtained from a man in his 60s with renal cell carcinoma.

Within the sample, this clone is medium-sized. The rearrangement joins TRBV7-9 to TRBJ2-7, with D hard to call. CDR3 length equals 13 residues. CDR1 and CDR2 (germline): SEHNR, FQNEAQ (reference sequence). V was trimmed by 7 bases and J by 6 bases, leaving 16 bases between them. The DNA for the CDR3 is TGTGCCAGCACCCTTCAAGATTCAGCCGAGCAGTACTTC. The encoded protein is CASTLQDSAEQYF.

This rearrangement joins TRBV6-1 to TRBJ2-6, with TRBD1 matching over 7 bases. V was clipped by 2 bases and J by 0 bases; unmatched bases: 19. Germline CDR1 and CDR2: MNHNS and SASEGT. The CDR3 has 22 amino acids. CDR3 region: CASSETLGGQPATVSGANVLTF. The DNA for the CDR3 is TGTGCCAGCAGTGAAACGCTAGGGGGACAGCCTGCTACCGTCTCTGGGGCCAACGTCCTGACTTTC.

The rearrangement uses TRBV7-2 and TRBJ1-5; no reliable D call. Trimming removed 1 base from V and 8 bases from J, with 15 bases in between. The length of the CDR3 is 15 residues. Germline-derived CDR1 and CDR2 are SGHTA and FQGNSA. The CDR3 loop is CASSLGGSFEKPQHF. The CDR3 DNA follows: TGTGCCAGCAGCTTAGGCGGCTCGTTTGAGAAGCCCCAGCATTTT.